The 6 T cell receptor beta chains below come from one sample, sequenced in a study of long-term antiretroviral therapy in people with HIV. They ran version v3.0 of the immunoSEQ assay at survey level. Profiling relied on immunoSEQ multiplex PCR, and the TCRdb table lists in-frame clones only, not all of them. The sample carries 16,000 or so clones, just over 75% recorded once. The specimen comprised unsorted PBMCs, sampled 2.1 years after starting antiretroviral therapy. These receptors all come from a middle-aged man with HIV.

The chain recombines TRBV18 with TRBJ1-1; 8 positions match TRBD1. The CDR3 length is 16 residues. With 4 bases clipped from V and 3 bases from J, the junction kept 10 bases outside the gene matches. Germline V gene data show CDR1 as KGHSH and CDR2 as LQKENI. The CDR3 spells CASSLGTGRVDTEAFF. Here the CDR3 DNA reads TGTGCCAGCTCACTCGGGACAGGTCGCGTAGACACTGAAGCTTTCTTT.

The J gene is TRBJ1-1, the V gene TRBV25-1, with 8 bases aligning to TRBD1. V dropped 1 base and J dropped 1; count of bases not matched to a gene: 8. The germline CDR1 and CDR2 sequences are MGHDK and SYGVNS. The CDR3 is 17 amino acids. The CDR3 loop reads CASSEFDWTGKNTEAFF. In DNA form, the CDR3 reads TGTGCCAGCAGTGAATTTGATTGGACAGGGAAGAACACTGAAGCTTTCTTT.

On this clone: This sample includes further DNA sequences coding for the same CDR3. The chain couples TRBV9 to TRBJ1-1; tentatively, D is TRBD1 (5 bases). Germline-derived CDR1 and CDR2 are SGDLS and YYNGEE. Trimming stripped 0 bases from V and 3 bases from J, with 6 bases between. This CDR3 is built from 13 residues. The CDR3 nucleotides read TGTGCCAGCAGCGTAGGGGGCTACACTGAAGCTTTCTTT. Its protein product is CASSVGGYTEAFF.

CDR3: CASSLGVRAGELFF. In DNA form, the CDR3 reads TGCGCCAGCAGCTTGGGGGTGAGAGCCGGGGAGCTGTTTTTT. The rearrangement links TRBV5-1 to TRBJ2-2; no clear D. Trimming stripped 0 bases from V and 6 bases from J, with 9 bases between. This CDR3 spans 14 amino acids. The V gene's germline CDR1 is SGHRS and CDR2 YFSETQ.

This clone has just a few counts. The chain carries TRBV19 and TRBJ1-6; D unclear. The length of the CDR3 is 13 residues. Germline loops: CDR1 LNHDA, CDR2 SQIVND (reference sequence). Trimming stripped 6 bases from V and 10 bases from J, with 13 bases between. In nucleotides, the CDR3 is TGTGCCAGTAGCTACGACACGCGATCACCCCTCCACTTT. Translation gives CASSYDTRSPLHF.

This chain joins TRBV6-5 and TRBJ1-2, with D tentatively TRBD1 (5 bases). The CDR3 is 13 amino acids. CDR1 MNHEY and CDR2 SVGAGI come from the germline V gene. V was shortened by 1 base and J by 6 bases, with 9 bases between the two germline ends. CDR3 sequence (DNA): TGTGCCAGCAGTTACTACGGGGGGGATGGCTACACCTTC. The encoded protein is CASSYYGGDGYTF.